This record looks at one T cell receptor (beta chain) sequence and its context. Its specificity is unknown. The data stem from a study of cytomegalovirus exposure and HLA in healthy donors. Points from the study as a whole: Overall, around 160 TCR beta chains were annotated as cytomegalovirus-associated. Later analysis suggested most CMV-associated TCR beta chains were HLA-restricted. In a later analysis, compared with equally common non-associated chains, HLA-associated beta chains were more expanded.

The study ran its PCR with 60 Vbeta and 13 Jbeta primers. Profiling relied on immunoSEQ multiplex PCR, and the TCRdb table lists in-frame clones only, not all of them. The sample holds over 150,000 clones, 68% seen once. Per germline, CDR1 MNHEY and CDR2 SVGAGI. After removal of 2 bases from V and 8 bases from J, the junction contained 8 bases not matched to a gene. The CDR3 length is 16 residues. This clonotype originated in a woman aged 40 to 50 in good health and CMV-seropositive. Sequencing was carried out using PBMCs. The V call is TRBV6-5, the J call TRBJ2-2, with 10 bases matching TRBD1. The CDR3 DNA sequence: TGTGCCAGCAGTTACAACTCGGGACAGGGGAAGGGGGAGCTGTTTTTT. As protein: CASSYNSGQGKGELFF.